This T cell receptor beta chain originates from a study of blood T cell repertoires in COVID-19. About the study: Italy, Spain and the United States were the sources of the convalescent and acute COVID-19 samples.

Assay: immunoSEQ multiplex PCR; the TCRdb copy retains only in-frame clones and omits some. Here the sample spans about 230,000 clones, around 92% being singletons. The CDR3 totals 14 residues. CDR1 and CDR2 (germline): SGHTA, FQGNSA. The V gene lost 5 bases and the J gene lost 2 bases, with 12 bases spanning the gap. This clone was counted once. The sequence was collected from a woman aged 25-40 years with acute COVID-19. Sequenced sample: PBMCs or T cells enriched from blood (not recorded which). This chain joins TRBV7-2 and TRBJ1-2; D call uncertain. CDR3 protein: CASSTRAENYGYTF. In DNA, the CDR3 is TGTGCCAGCAGCACTAGGGCAGAAAACTATGGCTACACCTTC.